The rows below give T cell receptor beta chains drawn from one sample of a study of blood T cell repertoires in COVID-19. The protocol was immunoSEQ multiplex PCR, while the TCRdb copy is restricted to in-frame clones and leaves out a portion. The table shows 150,000 to 200,000 clones, with approximately 90% occurring only once. The specimen was peripheral blood. Receptor source: a man aged 18 to 29 with acute or convalescent COVID-19. Both conserved end residues are part of each CDR3. D genes are given only for firm matches. The size of a clone is reported for some rows only, either as once, few or many, or as a class for expanded clones.

j_gene	v_gene	d_gene	abundance	CDR3aa
TRBJ2-7	TRBV6-5	.	.	CASGRAGASYEQYF
TRBJ1-1	TRBV2	.	.	CASSGPGQNTEAFF
TRBJ1-5	TRBV6-5	TRBD1	.	CASSQQGSNQPQHF
TRBJ1-6	TRBV29-1	TRBD1	.	CSVTPGQGYNSPLHF
TRBJ2-7	TRBV30	TRBD2	.	CAWSLLAGAREQYF
TRBJ1-1	TRBV6-1	TRBD1	.	CASTLTGTAFF
TRBJ2-3	TRBV20-1	.	.	CSAIYTDTQYF
TRBJ1-6	TRBV19	.	.	CASSSPRGIWDSPLHF
TRBJ1-2	TRBV7-9	TRBD1	.	CASRLTNPDLDRAYGYTF
TRBJ2-7	TRBV7-8	.	.	CASSLDVSVSYEQYF
TRBJ1-1	TRBV5-1	.	.	CASSLTREANTEAFF
TRBJ1-1	TRBV9	.	.	CASSVVEGSNTEAFF
TRBJ2-2	TRBV10-3	.	.	CATRGVTGFGTGELFF
TRBJ1-2	TRBV6-1	TRBD1	.	CASSEWSRTGYGYTF
TRBJ2-7	TRBV5-4	TRBD2	few	CASSLTTSGASEQYF
TRBJ1-1	TRBV5-4	.	.	CASSLARQGGTEAFF
TRBJ2-1	TRBV6-1	.	.	CASSERRGGTAYNEQFF
TRBJ2-5	TRBV24-1	.	few	CATSDRGSQETQYF
TRBJ2-7	TRBV5-1	TRBD1	.	CASSYSGTGVWEQYF
TRBJ1-2	TRBV7-2	.	.	CASSLAGVNYGYTF
TRBJ1-1	TRBV30	TRBD1	.	CAWSVEGRDRNTEAFF
TRBJ1-3	TRBV5-4	.	few	CASSLGAGLNPGNTIYF
TRBJ1-1	TRBV6-5	TRBD1	.	CASRPRGSNTEAFF
TRBJ1-2	TRBV2	.	.	CASSVRVNYGYTF
TRBJ2-2	TRBV19	TRBD1	.	CASSNRGYGELFF
TRBJ2-5	TRBV27	TRBD2	.	CASSWAGGPQETQYF
TRBJ2-7	TRBV10-1	.	.	CASSEGDKGAYEQYF
TRBJ2-1	TRBV27	.	.	CASSLLGQLNNEQFF
TRBJ2-1	TRBV29-1	.	.	CSVVVAPYNEQFF
TRBJ1-1	TRBV12-3/TRBV12-4	.	.	CASSIGGIEAFF
TRBJ2-2	TRBV18	.	few	CASSPRGYFGELFF